The present entry profiles one T cell receptor (beta chain) with its context. Germline V gives CDR1 MNHEY, CDR2 SVGAGI. With 0 bases removed from V and 8 bases from J, the gap between germline ends came to 10 bases. The CDR3 has 13 amino acids. The data were taken from a study of blood T cell repertoires in COVID-19. Those enrolled in Seattle joined during active infection and were followed longitudinally afterward. Per the authors' pipeline: Estimates of nucleated cell counts were drawn from the amplification of reference gene primers. Produced via immunoSEQ multiplex PCR; TCRdb's table is partial and in-frame only. The DNA gave D and trimming, while V, J and clone size come from that table. The sample holds about 250,000 clones; around 90% are singletons and the top ten take 2% to 2.5%.

Material: peripheral blood. V gene TRBV6-5 combines with J gene TRBJ1-2; D call uncertain. This clonotype was sampled from a woman between 55 and 75 years old with COVID-19, enrolled during active disease. This CDR3 is CASSYSPELGYTF. The CDR3 coding sequence is TGTGCCAGCAGTTACTCGCCGGAGCTAGGCTACACCTTC.